Presented here are 5 T cell receptor beta chains from one specimen sequenced in a study of cytomegalovirus exposure and HLA in healthy donors. Some clones are missing from TCRdb's copy, which holds only in-frame ones; the method was immunoSEQ multiplex PCR. This sample has about 63,000 clones, with 70% to 90% found just once. Sequencing was done on a sample of PBMCs. The receptors shown here come from a woman aged 18-30 years in good health and CMV-seronegative.

The rearrangement links TRBV19 to TRBJ1-1, with 9 nucleotides matching TRBD1. The trim removed 5 bases at V and 1 base at J, leaving 5 bases unmatched. Germline CDR1 is LNHDA and CDR2 is SQIVND (reference sequence). There are 15 residues in the CDR3. The CDR3 is CASSAMGQGNTEAFF. The CDR3 nucleotides read TGTGCCAGTAGTGCGATGGGACAGGGGAACACTGAAGCTTTCTTT.

CDR3 amino acids: CASSSGPGDYGYTF. CDR3 coding DNA: TGTGCCAGCAGTTCAGGGCCAGGGGACTATGGCTACACCTTC. The chain links TRBV28 to TRBJ1-2; D is perhaps TRBD1 (6 bases). Germline-derived CDR1 and CDR2 are MDHEN and SYDVKM. V lost 4 bases to trimming and J lost 3 bases, with 12 bases between them. CDR3 length equals 14 residues.

In regard to this clone: Its ends do not fully match the called genes, so a read error is possible. V gene TRBV10-3 combines with J gene TRBJ2-1; 7 nucleotides agree with TRBD1. The CDR3 length is 15 residues. CDR1 ENHRY and CDR2 SYGVKD come from the germline V gene. CDR3 loop: CATSHGQGEFNEQFF. The DNA of the CDR3 is TGTGCCACCAGTCATGGGCAGGGGGAGTTCAATGAGCAGTTCTTC.

This rearrangement joins TRBV6-6 to TRBJ2-3; 7 bases fit TRBD1. Germline V gene lookup returns CDR1 MNHNY and CDR2 SVGAGI (reference sequence). The ends lost 5 bases at V and 0 bases at J; junction bases unmatched: 8. The CDR3 runs 16 residues. The CDR3 DNA reads as TGTGCCAGCAGTGCTCAGGGACAGATAAGCACAGATACGCAGTATTTT. Translation: CASSAQGQISTDTQYF.

The chain combines TRBV5-1 with TRBJ2-1; D remains ambiguous. The CDR3 extends over 15 amino acids. V was cut by 2 bases and J by 6 bases, with 15 bases left in between. CDR1 and CDR2 (germline): SGHRS, YFSETQ. CDR3 amino acids: CASSLGVGISNEQFF. CDR3 nucleotide sequence: TGCGCCAGCAGCTTAGGAGTAGGTATTTCCAATGAGCAGTTCTTC. Filled out from reference TRBV5-1 and TRBJ2-1, the complete variable domain reads KAGVTQTPRYLIKTRGQQVTLSCSPISGHRSVSWYQQTPGQGLQFLFEYFSETQRNKGNFPGRFSGRQFSNSRSEMNVSTLELGDSALYLCASSLGVGISNEQFFGPGTRLTVL.